This T cell receptor beta chain came from a study of blood T cell repertoires in COVID-19. The table came from immunoSEQ multiplex PCR; TCRdb's copy has only in-frame clones and leaves some out. The table lists roughly 180,000 clones, more than 80% of them singletons. CDR1 LGHDT and CDR2 YNNKEL come from the germline V gene (reference sequence). There are 13 residues in the CDR3. V gave up 4 bases and J gave up 4 bases, with 9 bases separating them. This TCR was recovered from an older woman with acute or convalescent COVID-19. The rearrangement joins TRBV3-1 (or the pseudogene TRBV3-2) to TRBJ2-3, with a possible D match to TRBD1 (6 bases). The sample comprised peripheral blood. DNA for the CDR3: TGTGCCAGCAGCCGATCAGGGGCAGATACGCAGTATTTT. Its translation is CASSRSGADTQYF.